This T cell receptor beta chain was sequenced during a study of cytomegalovirus exposure and HLA in healthy donors (TCRdb year 2017). Regarding the research as a whole: An earlier analysis of approximately 640 of the donors reported 250 to 350 Gb of sequence data and 117 million unique TCR beta sequences from 150 million to 200 million T cells. The T cell repertoires of roughly 660 subjects were profiled by immunosequencing and related to cytomegalovirus serostatus. The study aimed to test whether signatures of past pathogen exposure could be identified by cataloging public T cell receptors. Besides the first cohort of 500 to 700 subjects, a separate validation cohort made up of 120 different subjects was used. The number of donors typed differed by locus, with roughly 629-640 for A, B, C, DRB1 and DQB1, about 500 for DQA1, 600 to 610 for DPA1, and roughly 450 for DPB1. Genome-wide SNP genotypes for about 60% of the roughly 700 donors were used in a later genetic analysis, which treated that subset as a discovery cohort. To decide whether each TCR beta V gene segment behaved as functional or pseudogenic, an earlier analysis of some 570 of the donors relied on high-throughput TCR beta sequencing. All discovery cohort repertoires had been generated on a single sequencing platform. The genetic ancestry cluster associated with self-reported Caucasian donors included 70% to 85% of the 300 to 450 genotyped donors. In the later analysis, no new phenotypic data were used to find candidate immune exposures; instead, reliance was placed on TCR beta sequences and their occurrence across donors. Roughly 290 gigabases of sequencing data and 91 million or so unique TCR sequences made up an early release that covered several hundred HLA-typed donors. High-throughput TCR immunosequencing, statistical association of individual TCRs with disease status, and machine learning were combined to predict cytomegalovirus infection status. Class I and class II HLA loci were covered by the typing at four-digit resolution. Donor age, sex, ethnicity and CMV serostatus were compiled together with the repertoire data. Four to six DR-DQ haplotypes were handled as single units for association and clustering, since linkage in the cohort was strong. In a later analysis, previously published TCR beta repertoires from 500 to 750 donors were re-analyzed and high-resolution HLA genotyping was added so that TCR occurrence patterns could be studied. On average, roughly 200,000 unique TCR beta nucleotide sequences were sequenced per donor among fewer than 500 genotyped donors of the cohort, with roughly 19% of those sequences being non-productive.

The library was built by means of the immunoSEQ multiplex PCR assay. A mixture of 60 forward primers for TCR Vbeta segments and 13 reverse primers for TCR Jbeta segments was used in the multiplex PCR. A multiplex PCR assay on genomic DNA amplified the CDR3 region of rearranged TCR beta genes. On the Illumina HiSeq System, the amplified TCR beta libraries were sequenced as 87-base-pair reads. In the authors' own workflow: In a later analysis, roughly 80 million unique TCR beta chains were counted across the 650 to 750 repertoires, and around 10 million of these chains were shared by at least two donors. A nearest-neighbor algorithm error-corrected the raw reads and collapsed the reads into unique sequences, merging closely related sequences to remove PCR and sequencing errors. V, D and J gene segments were assigned by aligning CDR3 sequences to IMGT reference sequences. For a sequence to be retained, a match of at least six nucleotides was required to both a V gene segment and a J gene segment. A rearrangement counted as productive if the CDR3 had no stop codons and remained in frame with V and J, and every other rearrangement counted as non-productive. CDR3 was defined by IMGT convention, running from the second conserved V-encoded cysteine to the conserved J-encoded phenylalanine. The earlier analysis of fewer than 700 of the donors excluded sequences that lacked an unambiguous match to a single V gene segment. An earlier analysis of just under 600 of the donors called V segments functional above 56.7% productive rearrangements and segregating when the between-donor standard deviation exceeded 5%. A statistical classification framework was developed to diagnose cytomegalovirus status using the catalog of TCR beta chain sequences. In a later analysis, V and J genes were assigned by comparing TCR nucleotide sequences against IMGT/GENE-DB human TR gene sequences. In a later analysis, CDR3 sequences and most-parsimonious VDJ recombination scenarios were assigned using the TCRdist pipeline. In a later analysis, each TCR beta chain was defined by its CDR3 amino acid sequence together with its V-gene family, and reads lacking a unique V-gene family were excluded. In a later analysis, some 600 highly shared, low-generation-probability nucleotide sequences were removed to address suspected cross-contamination and a sequencing artifact. For each public chain, a later analysis derived a clonal expansion index from normalized ranks of inferred template counts within each repertoire. In a later analysis, generation probabilities were computed with a VDJ recombination model fitted to out-of-frame rearrangements, and the resulting probabilities were checked against IGoR. In a later analysis, TCR-TCR, TCR-HLA and TCR-CMV co-occurrence was scored with hypergeometric tests, and a repertoire-size bias correction was applied to TCR pairs. A later analysis estimated false discovery rates by permuting HLA or CMV assignments 20 times. In a later analysis, co-occurring TCRs were grouped using DBSCAN, with TCRdist sequence similarity added in when clustering inside HLA-allele-positive subsets. For co-occurrence clustering, repertoires with fewer than 30,000 or more than 120,000 public chains were excluded, along with a handful of repertoires with anomalous nucleotide sharing. The table was pulled from immuneACCESS by TCRdb, which kept in-frame rearrangements only. Such tables lose some clones; where checked, under half of the loss comes from unresolved V genes, and the rest has no known cause. V and J calls and clone size are given by that table; D and trimming were obtained from the DNA. Here the sample has roughly 120,000 clones; around three quarters occur a single time. Around 13% of the sample is in the top ten clones.

The cohort comprised some 700 healthy bone marrow donors. At the time of sampling, every cohort member was nominally healthy, though immune exposures that went unrecorded were likely present. The donor tested CMV seropositive, placing the donor among the roughly 270 seropositive members of the cohort. Each donor provided a peripheral blood sample, and peripheral blood mononuclear cells were used for TCR beta sequencing. Genomic DNA extraction from the blood cell samples was performed with the Qiagen DNeasy Blood Extraction Kit. Relative to germline, V is 5 bases shorter and J is 1 base shorter, with 14 bases between their ends. The germline V gene sets CDR1 to MDHEN and CDR2 to SYDVKM. The CDR3 holds 15 amino acids from the cysteine to the phenylalanine. The read is trimmed to its CDR3 DNA, 45 bases read in frame from base 1. Notes on this clone: Its antigen remains undetermined. Per-base quality was not reported, and no clone a single base away is much larger than it.

General findings and caveats noted by the study authors: Because counts were too low, roughly 17 rarely observed V segments, including chromosome 9 orphons, were left out of the earlier analysis of some 600 of the donors. In vitro tests confirmed that a few of the cytomegalovirus-associated TCR beta chains recognize cytomegalovirus antigens. The only immune exposure information available for the cohort was CMV serostatus. When HLA alleles, especially DR and DQ, strongly co-occurred, attributing TCR associations to individual alleles was difficult. A further reported finding was that TCR beta sequences accurately predicted the HLA-A and HLA-B alleles for most subjects in the first cohort. While some public TCRs were present in many individuals, most TCR sequences turned up only very rarely across donors. The classifier was reported to diagnose cytomegalovirus status with high specificity and sensitivity in both the original and validation cohorts. In a later analysis, the rate of TCR association differed among HLA loci, with DRB1 alleles having the most associated TCRs and HLA-C alleles having the fewest. This cohort had only TCR beta chains sequenced, and the lack of alpha or paired-chain data limited which features could be detected. Correlated functional status among segregating V segments might reflect linkage disequilibrium, but an unknown experimental factor could not be ruled out. An earlier analysis of approximately 570 of the donors showed that most TCR beta V segments appeared in productive rearrangements either about 90% or about 30% of the time, which broadly matched IMGT annotations. It was suggested by the authors that the approach could potentially be generalized to other disease states and immunological phenotypes. V-gene and J-gene trimming of TCR beta chains was associated with a missense DCLRE1C variant in a later genetic analysis, and the association was replicated in an independent cohort. In a later analysis, some 17,000 TCR beta sequences were associated with specific HLA alleles at a false discovery rate of 0.05. In a later analysis, several top co-occurrence clusters were reported to appear linked to parvovirus B19, influenza, CMV and Epstein-Barr virus. Compared with equally common non-associated chains, HLA-associated TCR beta chains in a later analysis were more clonally expanded and had lower generation probabilities. A later analysis found that most CMV-associated TCR beta chains appeared HLA-restricted, with HLA associations seemingly driven largely by CMV exposure. Presence/absence analyses assumed roughly uniform sequencing depth across donors, an assumption that may not hold. In a later genetic analysis, fewer N-insertions in productive TCRs were reported among donors in an Asian-associated ancestry cluster than the roughly 670-donor mean. HLA typing was unavailable for some donors at each locus, so association tests used only the typed subset. The sequencing pipeline was judged likely to have produced a cluster of highly shared sequence variants as a technical artifact. Some IMGT-functional V segments, including TRBV6-2 and TRBV6-3, could not be told apart with the 87-base-pair reads, so those segments were excluded. The study listed over 150 TCR beta chains as associated with cytomegalovirus.

The sequence is built from TRBV28 and TRBJ1-2; tentative D gene TRBD1, with 5 bases matching. This clonotype originated in a woman aged 40 to 55 in good health and CMV-seropositive. Sequencing was performed on PBMCs. The bases are TGTGCCAGCAGTGAATTCCAGGGAATTAACTATGGCTACACCTTC. The encoded protein is CASSEFQGINYGYTF.